The 17 T cell receptor beta chains given below trace back to one sample, sequenced in a study of blood T cells in healthy people across ages. PCR was performed a second time for about 7 to 11 cycles using a sample-barcoded 5' primer and a J-beta primer mix. TCRdb reprocessed the 5' RACE reads with MiXCR, giving one entry per CDR3 protein. The table lists about 760,000 distinct CDR3 sequences, roughly 25% of them singletons. This sample was shared with a second study, whose subject was T cells of mothers and their children.

The sample taken for sequencing was blood. The receptors derive from a boy under 18 in good health.

V and J are TRBV12-3 or TRBV12-4 and TRBJ2-3; D call uncertain. V was shortened by 6 bases and J by 2 bases, with 9 bases between the two germline ends. CDR3 length: 13 residues. CDR3 loop: CASSTRITDTQYF. In DNA, the CDR3 is TGTGCCAGCAGCACTCGTATCACAGATACGCAGTATTTT.

This clonotype was observed a handful of times. This chain links TRBV5-1 with TRBJ2-7; the match to TRBD2 covers 8 bases. The V and J ends lost 4 bases and 6 bases, in that order; junction bases with no gene match: 6. Germline assignment: CDR1 SGHRS and CDR2 YFSETQ. This CDR3 comprises 13 residues. The CDR3 loop is CASSEAGVGEQYF. DNA for the CDR3: TGCGCCAGCAGCGAAGCGGGAGTGGGCGAGCAGTACTTC.

The chain couples TRBV5-1 to TRBJ1-3; possible D gene TRBD1, 5 bases. This CDR3 has 15 amino acids. CDR1 and CDR2 from the germline V gene are SGHRS and YFSETQ. Trimming removed 1 base at V and 0 bases at J, with 8 bases between. The CDR3 sequence is CASSLNGASGNTIYF. As DNA, the CDR3 is TGCGCCAGCAGCTTGAACGGGGCCTCTGGAAACACCATATATTTT.

This clonotype appeared a few times. The CDR3 is CASSQADGYEQYF. The CDR3 DNA follows: TGTGCCAGCAGCCAGGCGGACGGCTACGAGCAGTACTTC. The J gene is TRBJ2-1, the V gene TRBV3-1; D is uncertain. The last part of the DNA fits TRBJ2-7 better; the J call may be wrong. The germline CDR1 and CDR2 sequences are LGHDT and YNNKEL (reference sequence). The CDR3 sequence is 13 residues long.

CDR3 nucleotides: TGTGCCAGCAGCCAGTCAGACTCCTACGAGCAGTACTTC. This codes for CASSQSDSYEQYF. The chain is built from TRBV4-2 and TRBJ2-7; D is undetermined. CDR1 is LGHNA, CDR2 YNFKEQ, per germline. CDR3 length equals 13 residues. The V end was cut by 3 bases, the J end by 0 bases, with 6 bases between.

The rearrangement joins TRBV12-3 or TRBV12-4 to TRBJ1-2; D remains ambiguous. V was shortened by 6 bases and J by 6 bases, with 14 bases between the two germline ends. This CDR3 spans 13 amino acids. The CDR3 DNA is TGTGCCAGCAGCCTCCCTTCAGACAATGGCTACACCTTC. It specifies CASSLPSDNGYTF.

This clonotype was found many times. This chain uses TRBV4-3 with TRBJ2-5, with 7 bases identical to TRBD2. V shed 4 bases and J 13 bases; nucleotides not matched to a gene: 9. Germline-derived CDR1 and CDR2 are LGHNA and YSLEER. This CDR3 is built from 12 residues. The CDR3 reads CASSRLGGFPYF. CDR3 nucleotides: TGCGCCAGCAGCCGGTTGGGGGGGTTCCCGTACTTC.

V is TRBV12-3 or TRBV12-4 and J is TRBJ2-2; D could derive from TRBD1 or TRBD2 (6 bases each). This CDR3 region has 15 residues. Trimming took 7 bases from V and 1 from J, leaving 13 bases between them. Written as DNA, the CDR3 is TGTGCCAGCAATCTGGCGGGACAGAACACCGGGGAGCTGTTTTTT. This sequence encodes CASNLAGQNTGELFF.

This clonotype was detected ten times or more. This sequence joins TRBV18 and TRBJ1-2; D remains ambiguous. CDR1 and CDR2 from the germline V gene are KGHSH and LQKENI. Trimming removed 0 bases from V and 8 bases from J, with 7 bases in between. CDR3 length equals 12 residues. DNA for the CDR3: TGTGCCAGCTCACCACCGGCGGGAGGCTACACCTTC. Translated, it gives CASSPPAGGYTF. The full variable domain, with the rest looked up from reference TRBV18 and TRBJ1-2, is NAGVMQNPRHLVRRRGQEARLRCSPMKGHSHVYWYRQLPEEGLKFMVYLQKENIIDESGMPKERFSAEFPKEGPSILRIQQVVRGDSAAYFCASSPPAGGYTFGSGTRLTVV.

This clonotype was recorded a few times. The chain joins TRBV12-3 or TRBV12-4 to TRBJ2-7; D is uncertain. CDR3 size: 14 residues. Trimming cost V 1 base and J 1 base, with 8 bases left between them. The CDR3: CASSLVGESYEQYF. The CDR3 nucleotides are TGTGCCAGCAGTTTAGTTGGCGAATCCTACGAGCAGTACTTC.

The chain links TRBV7-3 to TRBJ2-1; 10 nucleotides line up with TRBD2. This CDR3 region has 15 residues. With V trimmed by 0 bases and J by 8 bases, 4 bases remained unmatched. The germline gives CDR1 SGHTA, CDR2 FQGTGA. The CDR3 DNA follows: TGTGCCAGCAGCTTAACGGGACTAGCGCGCGATGAGCAGTTCTTC. Its protein product is CASSLTGLARDEQFF.

The J gene is TRBJ2-7, the V gene TRBV11-2, with TRBD1 as a possible D gene (6 bases). The CDR3 is made up of 15 amino acids. Deletions cut 1 base from V and 1 base from J, with 11 bases between. Germline V CDR1 and CDR2: SGHAT, FQNNGV. The DNA of the CDR3 is TGTGCCAGCAGCTTAGGGTCGACAGGTTCCTACGAGCAGTACTTC. This codes for CASSLGSTGSYEQYF. Full variable domain (remainder filled in from reference TRBV11-2 and TRBJ2-7): EAGVAQSPRYKIIEKRQSVAFWCNPISGHATLYWYQQILGQGPKLLIQFQNNGVVDDSQLPKDRFSAERLKGVDSTLKIQPAKLEDSAVYLCASSLGSTGSYEQYFGPGTRLTVT.

This clonotype was counted a few times. V gene TRBV20-1 combines with J gene TRBJ1-2; no firm D call. Between the trimmed V and J ends, which lost 0 bases and 7 bases, there was a span of 12 bases. CDR1 is DFQATT and CDR2 is SNEGSKA in the germline V gene (reference sequence). The CDR3 runs to 13 residues. This CDR3 is CSARDQGWGGYTF. CDR3 in DNA: TGCAGTGCTAGAGATCAAGGGTGGGGTGGCTACACCTTC.

The chain is built from TRBV20-1 and TRBJ1-2; 8 positions agree with TRBD1. This CDR3 is built from 16 residues. CDR1 and CDR2 (germline): DFQATT, SNEGSKA (reference sequence). With V trimmed by 0 bases and J by 3 bases, 9 bases remained unmatched. The CDR3 DNA reads as TGCAGTGCTAGAGACGGCTGGGGGGGACAGGACTATGGCTACACCTTC. Its protein product is CSARDGWGGQDYGYTF.

The genes are TRBV27 and TRBJ1-5; D gene ambiguous. Germline CDR1 MNHEY, CDR2 SMNVEV (reference sequence). CDR3 length: 13 residues. Trimming cost V 3 bases and J 5 bases, with 8 bases left between them. CDR3 sequence: CASSLFLDQPQHF. CDR3 sequence (DNA): TGTGCCAGCAGTTTGTTTCTAGATCAGCCCCAGCATTTT.

This sequence joins TRBV20-1 and TRBJ2-5, with 13 bases fitting TRBD2. V shed 3 bases, J shed 2 bases, and the junction held 6 bases outside the gene matches. The CDR3 totals 16 residues. Germline CDR1 reads DFQATT; CDR2 reads SNEGSKA (reference sequence). In DNA form, the CDR3 reads TGCAGTGCTAGCCGACGGACTAGCGGGGGACAAGAGACCCAGTACTTC. Its protein is CSASRRTSGGQETQYF.

This chain uses TRBV7-2 with TRBJ2-1, with 9 bases identical to TRBD2. Germline V gene data show CDR1 as SGHTA and CDR2 as FQGNSA. This CDR3 is built from 14 residues. The junction had 3 bases not matched to a gene; V was cut back by 5 bases and J by 4 bases. Written as DNA, the CDR3 is TGTGCCAGCAGCCGAGCGGGAGGTTACAATGAGCAGTTCTTC. It translates to CASSRAGGYNEQFF.